This TCR beta chain comes out of a study of regulatory T cells in long-lasting Graves disease. There are a few counts of this clonotype. Its antigen is undetermined. Notes on the study in general: Patients with persistent Graves' had lower TCR diversity than newly diagnosed patients.

Time point indicated: newly diagnosed GD, antithyroid drugs for less than 3 months. RNA isolated from PBMCs was used to make the TCR library. The TCR beta library used iRepertoire HTBI primers with Arm-PCR amplification of CDR3. A single record per CDR3 protein comes from TCRdb applying MiXCR to the multiplex PCR reads. The sample includes 400,000 to 450,000 distinct CDR3 sequences, about a sixth of them seen just once. Germline V gives CDR1 SQVTM, CDR2 ANQGSEA. V was pared by 5 bases and J by 4 bases, with 3 bases of the junction left unmatched. This CDR3 region has 14 residues. This sample also belongs to another study, concerning T cells in Graves' hyperthyroidism and ophthalmopathy. That investigation notes: Progression to ophthalmopathy was predicted a median of roughly seven months early.

The sample was peripheral blood mononuclear cells (PBMCs), taken at new diagnosis, from a patient treated with antithyroid drugs. The V call is TRBV29-1, the J call TRBJ2-7; 15 bases are a match to TRBD2. The sequence derives from a woman in her twenties or thirties with Graves disease. The CDR3 loop reads CSVRTSGRAYEQYF. CDR3 nucleotides: TGCAGCGTTCGGACTAGCGGGAGGGCTTACGAGCAGTACTTC.